Listed here is a single TCR beta chain. The antigen this receptor binds is unknown. Nothing much larger sits one base from this clone, and base qualities are not available. The library was generated by the immunoSEQ multiplex PCR assay. Concerning the study's data processing: A statistical classification framework was built to diagnose cytomegalovirus status from the catalog of TCR beta chain sequences. As stored in TCRdb, this immuneACCESS dataset retains in-frame rearrangements with V and J assigned. A fraction of the clones does not appear; measured against another copy, unresolved V genes explain less than half of the discrepancy, and the remainder lacks a known reason. From that table come the V and J calls and clone size; the DNA was used to work out D and trimming. For this sample the table gives around 45,000 clones, of which more than 85% were detected only once. Jointly, the top ten make up more than 4.5% of the sample.

The sample is drawn from a study of cytomegalovirus exposure and HLA in healthy donors (dated 2017 in TCRdb). Study-wide context: According to a later analysis, the 100 to 150 validation repertoires were produced on the same platform as the approximately 600 repertoires of the first cohort. The aim of the study was to test whether cataloging public T cell receptors could identify signatures of past pathogen exposure. In addition to the first cohort of 666 subjects, a separate validation cohort of 130 or so different subjects was used. The study combined high-throughput TCR immunosequencing, statistical association of individual TCRs with disease status, and machine learning to predict cytomegalovirus infection status.

Paper-wide results and their limitations: Of the cluster scores, approximately 95% were above 0 in a later analysis, which found that TCRs clustered in the first cohort also tended to co-occur in the 120 or so validation repertoires. Most TCR sequences were observed very rarely across donors, whereas some public TCRs were present in many individuals. The authors suggested that the approach could potentially be extended to other disease states and immunological phenotypes. A later analysis lacked HLA typing for the validation cohort, so it scored co-occurrence in that cohort across all 120 repertoires. In both the original and validation cohorts, the classifier was reported to diagnose cytomegalovirus status with high specificity and sensitivity. The study gave a list of over 150 TCR beta chains associated with cytomegalovirus. Three of the identified cytomegalovirus-associated TCR beta chains were confirmed in vitro to be specific for cytomegalovirus antigens.

Separate from the roughly 630-subject first cohort, the validation cohort of 90 to 150 subjects was the group to which the donors belonged. Trimming takes 7 bases off V and 3 bases off J; junction bases not matched to a gene: 10. Counted from cysteine to phenylalanine, this CDR3 has 15 amino acids. The read is trimmed to its CDR3 DNA, 45 bases read in frame from base 1. In the germline V gene (reference sequence), CDR1 corresponds to SGHKS and CDR2 to YYEKEE. Input material: PBMCs. The sequence derives from a man between 18 and 29 years old in good health and CMV-seronegative. The rearrangement joined TRBV5-5 to TRBJ2-3, with 8 central nucleotides matching TRBD1. For the CDR3, the sequence is CASAVRGLRTDTQYF. The sequenced DNA is TGTGCCAGCGCGGTCAGGGGGCTGAGGACAGATACGCAGTATTTT.